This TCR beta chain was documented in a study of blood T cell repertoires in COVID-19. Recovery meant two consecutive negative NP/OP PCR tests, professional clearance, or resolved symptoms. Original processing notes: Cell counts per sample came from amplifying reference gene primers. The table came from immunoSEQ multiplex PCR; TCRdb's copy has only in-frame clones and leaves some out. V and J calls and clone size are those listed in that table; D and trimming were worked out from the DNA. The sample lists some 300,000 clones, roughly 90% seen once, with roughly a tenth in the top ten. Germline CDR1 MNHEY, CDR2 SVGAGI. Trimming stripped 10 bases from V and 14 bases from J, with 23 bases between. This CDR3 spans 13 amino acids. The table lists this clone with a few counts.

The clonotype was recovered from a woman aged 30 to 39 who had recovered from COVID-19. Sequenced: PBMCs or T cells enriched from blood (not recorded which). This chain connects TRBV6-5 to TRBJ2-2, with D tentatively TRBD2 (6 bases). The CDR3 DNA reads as TGTGCCACCTCGGGGAGGAGCGGCCGGGTTCTGTTTTTT. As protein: CATSGRSGRVLFF.